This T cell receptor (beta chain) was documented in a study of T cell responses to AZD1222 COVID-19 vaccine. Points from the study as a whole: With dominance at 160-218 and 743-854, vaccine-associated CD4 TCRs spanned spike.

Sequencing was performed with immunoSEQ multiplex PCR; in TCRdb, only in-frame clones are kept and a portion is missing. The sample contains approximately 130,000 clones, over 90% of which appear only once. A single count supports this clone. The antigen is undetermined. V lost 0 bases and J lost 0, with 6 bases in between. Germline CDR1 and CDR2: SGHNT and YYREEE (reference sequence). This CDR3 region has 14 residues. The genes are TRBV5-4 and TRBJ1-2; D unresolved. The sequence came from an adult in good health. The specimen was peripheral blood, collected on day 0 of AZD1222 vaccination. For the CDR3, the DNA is TGTGCCAGCAGCTTGGCAGGCGCTAACTATGGCTACACCTTC. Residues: CASSLAGANYGYTF.